These T cell receptor beta chains were read from a single sample in a study of blood T cell repertoires in COVID-19. Profiling relied on immunoSEQ multiplex PCR, and the TCRdb table lists in-frame clones only, not all of them. The sample holds approximately 350,000 clones, 83% seen once. Sequencing input: peripheral blood. Source of these receptors: a man aged 25-45 years with active or convalescent COVID-19. Each CDR3 is given with its conserved first and last residue. D genes are given only for firm matches. Size is stated for part of the rows, as once, few or many counts, or as a class when the clone is expanded.

D	J	V	size	DNA	CDR3
TRBD2	TRBJ2-3	TRBV6-4	NA	TGTGCCAGCAGTGAAGCGGGAGCGGGGACAGATACGCAGTATTTT	CASSEAGAGTDTQYF
NA	TRBJ2-5	TRBV7-6	NA	TGTGCCAGCAGCTTAGTACCGGGACAACTGCGAGAGACCCAGTACTTC	CASSLVPGQLRETQYF
NA	TRBJ1-2	TRBV9	NA	TGTGCCAGCAGCAGGGCGGAGGGATATGGCTACACCTTC	CASSRAEGYGYTF
TRBD1	TRBJ2-1	TRBV7-9	once	TGTGCCAGCAGCTCTCCGAGGACAGGGTTCGTTGAGCAGTTCTTC	CASSSPRTGFVEQFF
TRBD2	TRBJ2-5	TRBV7-2	NA	TGTGCCAGCAGCTTCACTAGCGGGGGGGCAGGGGAGACCCAGTACTTC	CASSFTSGGAGETQYF
NA	TRBJ2-7	TRBV7-2	NA	TGTGCCAGCAGCTCTAGCGCCTCGGGCTTGAGCTCCTACGAGCAGTACTTC	CASSSSASGLSSYEQYF
TRBD1	TRBJ1-2	TRBV28	NA	TGTGCCAGCAGTTCCCGGACAGGGACCAACTATGGCTACACCTTC	CASSSRTGTNYGYTF
NA	TRBJ2-2	TRBV7-9	NA	TGTGCCAGCAGCTTGGGCAGACAAAAAGCGAACACCGGGGAGCTGTTTTTT	CASSLGRQKANTGELFF
TRBD1	TRBJ2-7	TRBV10-2	NA	TGCGCCAGCAGAACCGGGACAGGGGCCTACGAGCAGTACTTC	CASRTGTGAYEQYF
NA	TRBJ2-1	TRBV19	once	TGTGCCAGTAGTTGGGGGCCTAATGAGCAGTTCTTC	CASSWGPNEQFF
TRBD2	TRBJ2-3	TRBV3-1/TRBV3-2	NA	TGTGCCAGCAGCCAAGCGGGGGGGAACACAGATACGCAGTATTTT	CASSQAGGNTDTQYF
TRBD2	TRBJ2-5	TRBV10-3	NA	TGTGCCATCAGTGAGCGCCAGCGGGGCACCCAAGAGACCCAGTACTTC	CAISERQRGTQETQYF
NA	TRBJ1-4	TRBV30	once	TGTGCCTGGAAACAGGGTGGAGGTGAAAAACTGTTTTTT	CAWKQGGGEKLFF
TRBD1	TRBJ1-5	TRBV9	NA	TGTGCCAGCAGCGCGGGACAGGGAGGGGATCAGCCCCAGCATTTT	CASSAGQGGDQPQHF
TRBD1	TRBJ2-2	TRBV5-6	NA	TGTGCCAGCAGCTCTAGGACAGGGACGAACACCGGGGAGCTGTTTTTT	CASSSRTGTNTGELFF
NA	TRBJ2-5	TRBV21-1	NA	TGTGCCAGCAGCACAACTCAAGAGACCCAGTACTTC	CASSTTQETQYF
NA	TRBJ2-2	TRBV14	NA	TGTGCCAGCAGCCCCAGACTAGGCGCCGGGGAGCTGTTTTTT	CASSPRLGAGELFF
TRBD1	TRBJ1-6	TRBV4-3	once	TGCGCCAGCAGCCAAGCCTCGGGGTGGACAGGGAGTAATTCACCCCTCCACTTT	CASSQASGWTGSNSPLHF
NA	TRBJ2-7	TRBV12-3/TRBV12-4	NA	TGTGCCAGCAGTCATCCACAGGGCGAGCAGTACTTC	CASSHPQGEQYF
TRBD2	TRBJ2-2	TRBV7-3	once	TGTGCCAGCAGCCTCCTAGCGGGAGGAGAGGTCGGGGAGCTGTTTTTT	CASSLLAGGEVGELFF
NA	TRBJ1-5	TRBV3-1/TRBV3-2	NA	TGTGCCAGCAGCCAAGAGGAGGATCAGCCCCAGCATTTT	CASSQEEDQPQHF
NA	TRBJ1-6	TRBV5-1	once	TGCGCCAGCAGCCCTCTCGGGACTATTGGGGGGAATTCACCCCTCCACTTT	CASSPLGTIGGNSPLHF
NA	TRBJ1-6	TRBV27	few	TGTGCCAGCAGTTTTCCGGCGGGGGGCTCACCCCTCCACTTT	CASSFPAGGSPLHF
NA	TRBJ2-5	TRBV18	NA	TGTGCCAGCTCACCACGGTCAGCGCCAAGTGACGAGACCCAGTACTTC	CASSPRSAPSDETQYF
NA	TRBJ1-1	TRBV7-2	NA	TGTGCCAGCAGCTTGTCATTTGTGAACACTGAAGCTTTCTTT	CASSLSFVNTEAFF
TRBD1	TRBJ2-5	TRBV2	NA	TGTGCCAGCAGTGATACAGGGGGCTTGGAAGAGACCCAGTACTTC	CASSDTGGLEETQYF
TRBD1	TRBJ1-3	TRBV7-2	NA	TGTGCCAGCAGCTTAACCGGGACAGGCAAAGGAAACACCATATATTTT	CASSLTGTGKGNTIYF
NA	TRBJ2-5	TRBV19	NA	TGTGCCAGTAGCGTTTGGGTAGGTGGGAGCGGTTCAGAGACCCAGTACTTC	CASSVWVGGSGSETQYF
NA	TRBJ1-6	TRBV7-9	NA	TGTGCCAGCAGGGGTCAGGCCTATAATTCACCCCTCCACTTT	CASRGQAYNSPLHF
NA	TRBJ1-4	TRBV30	NA	TGTGCCTGGGCTATGGGGCAGGGGATGAAAAAACTGTTTTTT	CAWAMGQGMKKLFF
TRBD2	TRBJ2-1	TRBV7-9	NA	TGTGCCAGCAGAAATCGGCGGGGGATTTTACATGAGCAGTTCTTC	CASRNRRGILHEQFF
NA	TRBJ2-2	TRBV18	few	TGTGCCAGCTCACGGAGAGAGGAACCCACCGGGGAGCTGTTTTTT	CASSRREEPTGELFF
NA	TRBJ2-2	TRBV7-3	NA	TGTGCCAGCAGCTTCCAGACCGGGGAGCTGTTTTTT	CASSFQTGELFF
NA	TRBJ2-2	TRBV5-6	NA	TGTGCCAGCAGCTTTGAGCGGTTCACCGGGGAGCTGTTTTTT	CASSFERFTGELFF
TRBD2	TRBJ2-1	TRBV5-6	NA	TGTGCCAGCAGCCCCACACTAGCGGGAGGCCCCGATGAGCAGTTCTTC	CASSPTLAGGPDEQFF
NA	TRBJ2-6	TRBV7-9	NA	TGTGCCAGTGGACTGAAGCCTTCTGGGGCCAACGTCCTGACTTTC	CASGLKPSGANVLTF
NA	TRBJ2-1	TRBV11-3	few	TGTGCCAGCAGCTTTTCGGAAGGGGGAGCTGGGTTCGGTGAGCAGTTCTTC	CASSFSEGGAGFGEQFF
TRBD2	TRBJ2-2	TRBV7-3	NA	TGTGCCAGCCGGGGAGGGGCCACCGGGGAGCTGTTTTTT	CASRGGATGELFF
NA	TRBJ1-3	TRBV11-3	NA	TGTGCCAGCAGCCGAAGACATACCCCTGGAAACACCATATATTTT	CASSRRHTPGNTIYF
TRBD2	TRBJ2-2	TRBV10-3	NA	TGTGCCATCAGTGAAAGCGGGGGGAACACCGGGGAGCTGTTTTTT	CAISESGGNTGELFF
TRBD1	TRBJ1-6	TRBV3-1/TRBV3-2	NA	TGTGCCAGCAGCCAAGAAGGGGGAGACAGGGGTTCACCCCTCCACTTT	CASSQEGGDRGSPLHF
NA	TRBJ2-1	TRBV29-1	NA	TGCAGCGTTGAAAAGGGTAGCGGCGCAGGTGAGCAGTTCTTC	CSVEKGSGAGEQFF
NA	TRBJ2-2	TRBV7-8	NA	TGTGCCAGCAGCCCTAGAACAGGGTACACCGGGGAGCTGTTTTTT	CASSPRTGYTGELFF
NA	TRBJ1-2	TRBV27	NA	TGTGCCAGCAGCCTAGAGAATGGCTACACCTTC	CASSLENGYTF
NA	TRBJ1-5	TRBV19	few	TGTGCCAGTAGTGCAGGGGAGCCCCAGCATTTT	CASSAGEPQHF
TRBD1	TRBJ1-5	TRBV24-1	NA	TGTGCCACCCCCGGACAGGTGGGCAATCAGCCCCAGCATTTT	CATPGQVGNQPQHF
NA	TRBJ2-1	TRBV24-1	NA	TGTGCCACCAGTGGTGTGGGCTATGAGCAGTTCTTC	CATSGVGYEQFF
NA	TRBJ2-1	TRBV5-1	once	TGCGCCAGCAGCTCCCGGACAGCGAACAATGAGCAGTTCTTC	CASSSRTANNEQFF
NA	TRBJ2-7	TRBV6-2/TRBV6-3	NA	TGTGCCAGCAGTTCTCGGACACCTTTTGTACCACAGTACTTC	CASSSRTPFVPQYF
NA	TRBJ1-5	TRBV28	NA	TGTGCCAGCAGTTTAGGCAGGGGCGATTTCTTTAGCAATCAGCCCCAGCATTTT	CASSLGRGDFFSNQPQHF
TRBD1	TRBJ2-3	TRBV13	few	TGTGCCAGCAGCTCCCGGACAGGGTTCCCAGATACGCAGTATTTT	CASSSRTGFPDTQYF
NA	TRBJ2-3	TRBV7-6	NA	TGTGCCAGCACCCCTGTAGGGGCTCTCACAGATACGCAGTATTTT	CASTPVGALTDTQYF
TRBD2	TRBJ2-2	TRBV4-3	NA	TGCGCCAGCAGGGTAGCGGGGGGAAGCACCGGGGAGCTGTTTTTT	CASRVAGGSTGELFF
TRBD2	TRBJ2-7	TRBV5-4	NA	TGTGCCAGCAGCACGCACCTACTAGCGGGAGGAGGCGACGAGCAGTACTTC	CASSTHLLAGGGDEQYF
NA	TRBJ2-5	TRBV15	NA	TGTGCCACCAGTAGACTAGTTCTGGTAGGGACCCAGTACTTC	CATSRLVLVGTQYF
NA	TRBJ2-1	TRBV7-2	NA	TGTGCCAGCAGCTTAATGTTGGGAGGTATGAAAAATGAGCAGTTCTTC	CASSLMLGGMKNEQFF
TRBD2	TRBJ2-7	TRBV15	many	TGTGCCACCAGCAGAGATCTAGCGGGCTACGAGCAGTACTTC	CATSRDLAGYEQYF
TRBD1	TRBJ1-5	TRBV19	NA	TGTGCCAGTAGTTGGGGACAGGGTGGACAGCCCCAGCATTTT	CASSWGQGGQPQHF
TRBD1	TRBJ2-7	TRBV5-6	NA	TGTGCCAGCAGCGCCGCCGGGACAGCACCCTACGAGCAGTACTTC	CASSAAGTAPYEQYF
TRBD2	TRBJ2-2	TRBV6-4	NA	TGTGCCAGCAGTGAGGGGGGGAGTGCTGGGGAGCTGTTTTTT	CASSEGGSAGELFF